One T cell receptor beta chain is described in this entry. The data were taken from a study of cytomegalovirus exposure and HLA in healthy donors. Trimming took 5 bases from V and 4 from J; bases not matched to a gene: 9. Per the germline V gene, CDR1 is SGHNT and CDR2 is YENEEA. This CDR3 contains 16 residues. This PCR relied on a set of 60 Vbeta primers and 13 Jbeta primers. Using immunoSEQ multiplex PCR, the repertoire was profiled, and TCRdb retains in-frame clones only, with some absent. The sample is made up of 180,000 or so clones, and the top ten hold 0.7% to 0.8% of it. Sequenced material: PBMCs. The V call is TRBV11-3, the J call TRBJ2-2; 8 bases match TRBD2. This TCR was recovered from a boy between 10 and 17 years old in good health and CMV-seronegative. This CDR3 is CASSPSGLQGTGELFF. The CDR3 DNA reads as TGTGCCAGCAGCCCTAGCGGGCTCCAGGGCACCGGGGAGCTGTTTTTT.